This entry features one TCR beta chain sequence. The sample originates from a study of blood T cell repertoires in COVID-19. Study-level information: Samples taken during acute and convalescent COVID-19 were collected in the United States, Italy and Spain. The analysed material was cDNA or gDNA that came from T cells, B-cell-depleted T cells, or PBMCs.

As originally analysed: Estimates of nucleated cell counts were drawn from the amplification of reference gene primers. The repertoire was sequenced with immunoSEQ multiplex PCR; TCRdb's copy has only in-frame clones and lacks some. V and J calls and clone size are those listed in that table; D and trimming were worked out from the DNA. The sample consists of roughly 75,000 clones, 70% to 85% of them appearing once. Germline trimming cut 0 bases from V and 3 bases from J; bases unmatched to any gene: 0. The length of the CDR3 is 14 residues. Germline CDR1 reads SGHRS; CDR2 reads YFSETQ. This sequence joins TRBV5-1 and TRBJ2-3; 8 nucleotides line up with TRBD1. This receptor was obtained from a man between 65 and 85 years old with acute or convalescent COVID-19. Sequenced sample: peripheral blood. In DNA form, the CDR3 reads TGCGCCAGCAGCTTGGGGACAGGGACAGATACGCAGTATTTT. This codes for CASSLGTGTDTQYF.